This TCR beta chain was recorded in a study of blood T cell repertoires in COVID-19. TCRdb's table, derived via immunoSEQ multiplex PCR, lists solely in-frame clones and lacks some. Of about 95,000 clones in the sample, around 90% are singletons; the top ten hold 3% to 4.5%. Germline assignment: CDR1 MNHEY and CDR2 SMNVEV (reference sequence). V lost 6 bases and J lost 7, with 11 bases in between. CDR3 length: 12 residues. The receptor comes from a woman aged 50 to 60 in a cohort sampled during active COVID-19. The chain combines TRBV27 with TRBJ2-3; TRBD1 is a possible D gene (6 bases). The sample comprised peripheral blood. The CDR3, as DNA: TGTGCCAGCAGCATAGGACAGAATACGCAGTATTTT. Translation: CASSIGQNTQYF.